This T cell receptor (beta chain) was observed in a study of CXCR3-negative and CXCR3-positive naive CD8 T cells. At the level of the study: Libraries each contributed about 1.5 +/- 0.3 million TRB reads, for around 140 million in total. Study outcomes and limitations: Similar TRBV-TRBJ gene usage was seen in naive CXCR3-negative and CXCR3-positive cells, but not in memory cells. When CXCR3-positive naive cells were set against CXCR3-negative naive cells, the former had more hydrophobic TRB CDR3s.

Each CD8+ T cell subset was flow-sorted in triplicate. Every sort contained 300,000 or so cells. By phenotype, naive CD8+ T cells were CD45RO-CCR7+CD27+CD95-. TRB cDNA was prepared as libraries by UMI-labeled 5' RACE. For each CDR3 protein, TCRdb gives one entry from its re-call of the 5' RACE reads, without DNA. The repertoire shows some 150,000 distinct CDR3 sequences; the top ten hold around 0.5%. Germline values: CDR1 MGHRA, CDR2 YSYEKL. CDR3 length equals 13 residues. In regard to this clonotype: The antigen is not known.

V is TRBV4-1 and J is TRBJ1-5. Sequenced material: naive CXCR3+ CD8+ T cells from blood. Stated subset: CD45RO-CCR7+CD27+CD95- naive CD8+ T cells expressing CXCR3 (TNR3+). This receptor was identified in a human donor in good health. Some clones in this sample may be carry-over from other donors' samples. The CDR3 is CASSPDRNQPQHF.